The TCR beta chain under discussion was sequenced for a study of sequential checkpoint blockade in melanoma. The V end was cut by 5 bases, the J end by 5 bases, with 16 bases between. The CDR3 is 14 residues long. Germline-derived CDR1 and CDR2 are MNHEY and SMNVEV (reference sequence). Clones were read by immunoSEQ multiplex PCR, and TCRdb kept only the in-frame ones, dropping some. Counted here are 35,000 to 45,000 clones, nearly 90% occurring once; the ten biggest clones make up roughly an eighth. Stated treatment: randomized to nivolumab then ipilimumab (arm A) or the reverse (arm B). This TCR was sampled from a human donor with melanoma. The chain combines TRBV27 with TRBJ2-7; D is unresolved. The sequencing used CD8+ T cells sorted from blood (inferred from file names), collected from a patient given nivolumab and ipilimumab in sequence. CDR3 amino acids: CASSPSIPADEQYF. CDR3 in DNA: TGTGCCAGCAGTCCCTCGATACCGGCGGACGAGCAGTACTTC.